This TCR beta chain was sequenced in a study of CD8 T cells in ankylosing spondylitis. Quantitative 5'-RACE with molecular barcodes produced the TCR beta libraries. One entry per CDR3 protein results from TCRdb running MiXCR on the 5' RACE reads. The table has approximately 250,000 distinct CDR3 sequences, roughly 32% seen once. The table lists this clonotype with a few counts. A junction end diverges from the germline sequence, so it may reflect a read error. This CDR3 region has 13 residues. From germline, CDR1 is DFQATT and CDR2 SNEGSKA (reference sequence). Sequenced material: blood, either unsorted or a sorted T cell fraction (not recorded which). This TCR was sampled from a male donor with ankylosing spondylitis or in good health (not recorded which). The chain recombines TRBV20-1 with TRBJ2-6; D may match TRBD1 or TRBD2 (5 bases each). Here the CDR3 DNA reads TGCAGTGCTCCCCACCCCGGGGCCAACGGCCTGACTTTC. Encoded protein: CSAPHPGANGLTF.